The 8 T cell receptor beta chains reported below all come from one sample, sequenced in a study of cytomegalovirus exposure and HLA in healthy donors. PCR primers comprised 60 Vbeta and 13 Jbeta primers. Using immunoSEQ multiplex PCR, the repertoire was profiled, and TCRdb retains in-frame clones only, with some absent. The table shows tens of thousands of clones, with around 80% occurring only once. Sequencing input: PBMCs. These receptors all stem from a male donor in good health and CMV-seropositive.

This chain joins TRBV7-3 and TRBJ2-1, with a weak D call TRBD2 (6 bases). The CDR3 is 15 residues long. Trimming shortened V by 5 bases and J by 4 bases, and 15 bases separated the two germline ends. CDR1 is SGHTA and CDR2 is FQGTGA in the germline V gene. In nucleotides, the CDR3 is TGTGCCAGCAGCCCCGGGGCTAGCGTTTACAATGAGCAGTTCTTC. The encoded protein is CASSPGASVYNEQFF.

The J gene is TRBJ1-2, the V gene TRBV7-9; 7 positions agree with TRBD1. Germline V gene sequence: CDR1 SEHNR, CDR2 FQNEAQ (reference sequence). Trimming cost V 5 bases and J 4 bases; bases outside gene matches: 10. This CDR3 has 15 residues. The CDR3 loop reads CASSPSAAGGYGYTF. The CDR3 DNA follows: TGTGCCAGCAGCCCCTCAGCGGCAGGGGGCTATGGCTACACCTTC.

CDR3 residues: CASRGRGGLATEAFF. The CDR3 DNA sequence: TGTGCCAGCAGGGGACGGGGGGGCTTAGCCACTGAAGCTTTCTTT. The rearrangement joins TRBV6-5 to TRBJ1-1; D is possibly TRBD1 (6 bases). Trimming took off 6 bases at V and 4 bases at J, with 18 bases between the two ends. Germline V gives CDR1 MNHEY, CDR2 SVGAGI. The CDR3 covers 15 residues.

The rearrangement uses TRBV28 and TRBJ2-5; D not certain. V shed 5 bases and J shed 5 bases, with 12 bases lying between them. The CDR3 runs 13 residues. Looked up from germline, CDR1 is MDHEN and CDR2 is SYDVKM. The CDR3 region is CASSIVLSETQYF. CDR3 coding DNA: TGTGCCAGCAGTATAGTGTTATCGGAGACCCAGTACTTC.

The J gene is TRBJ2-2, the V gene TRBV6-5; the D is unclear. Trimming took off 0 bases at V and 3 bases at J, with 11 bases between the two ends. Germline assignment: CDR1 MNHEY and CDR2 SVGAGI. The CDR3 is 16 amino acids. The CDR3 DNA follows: TGTGCCAGCAGTTACTCGATGATGGGCCACACCGGGGAGCTGTTTTTT. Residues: CASSYSMMGHTGELFF.

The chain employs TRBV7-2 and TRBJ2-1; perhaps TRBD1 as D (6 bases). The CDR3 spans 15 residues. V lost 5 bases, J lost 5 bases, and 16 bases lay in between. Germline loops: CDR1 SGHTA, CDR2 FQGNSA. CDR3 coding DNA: TGTGCCAGCAGCGCTACCGGGACAATGAACAATGAGCAGTTCTTC. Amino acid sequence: CASSATGTMNNEQFF.

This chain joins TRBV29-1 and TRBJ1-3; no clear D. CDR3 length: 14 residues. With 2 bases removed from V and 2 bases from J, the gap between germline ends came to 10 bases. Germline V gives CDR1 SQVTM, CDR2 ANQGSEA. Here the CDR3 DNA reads TGCAGCGTTGAAAGCCGAAAAACTGGAAACACCATATATTTT. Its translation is CSVESRKTGNTIYF. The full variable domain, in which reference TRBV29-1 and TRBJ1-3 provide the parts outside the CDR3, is SAVISQKPSRDICQRGTSLTIQCQVDSQVTMMFWYRQQPGQSLTLIATANQGSEATYESGFVIDKFPISRPNLTFSTLTVSNMSPEDSSIYLCSVESRKTGNTIYFGEGSWLTVV.

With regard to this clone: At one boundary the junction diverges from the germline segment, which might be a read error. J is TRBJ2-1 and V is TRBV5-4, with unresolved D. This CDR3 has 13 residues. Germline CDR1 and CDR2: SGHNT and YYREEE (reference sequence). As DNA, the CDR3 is TGTGCCAGCAGCTTGGGACTCTACTATGAGCAGTTCTTC. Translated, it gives CASSLGLYYEQFF.